The rows below give T cell receptor beta chains drawn from one sample of a study of blood T cells in healthy people across ages. TCRdb reprocessed the 5' RACE reads via MiXCR and lists one record per CDR3 protein. Among about 1.4 million distinct CDR3 sequences listed, roughly 59% were seen once. The source material was blood. These receptors were taken from a young man in good health. The CDR3 runs from the conserved cysteine through the conserved F or W. Fields, in order: V gene, J gene, CDR3 protein.

v_gene: TRBV4-1; j_gene: TRBJ2-4; CDR3aa: CASSQDLGEYPNIQYF
v_gene: TRBV11-2; j_gene: TRBJ2-3; CDR3aa: CASRISGRALDTQYF
v_gene: TRBV29-1; j_gene: TRBJ1-2; CDR3aa: CSVAGLEFNYGYTF
v_gene: TRBV20-1; j_gene: TRBJ1-2; CDR3aa: CSAEQDYGYTF
v_gene: TRBV27; j_gene: TRBJ2-7; CDR3aa: CASRAGLSFYNEQYF
v_gene: TRBV4-1; j_gene: TRBJ2-7; CDR3aa: CASSQAWGPTYEQYF
v_gene: TRBV20-1; j_gene: TRBJ2-4; CDR3aa: CSALPGQGPVEQYF
v_gene: TRBV30; j_gene: .; CDR3aa: CAWSGGEQTQYF
v_gene: TRBV25-1; j_gene: TRBJ2-7; CDR3aa: CASRGDANSYEQYF
v_gene: TRBV24-1; j_gene: TRBJ2-1; CDR3aa: CATGDPQGRAGVPYNEQFF
v_gene: TRBV2; j_gene: TRBJ2-2; CDR3aa: CASSEEGLATGELFF
v_gene: TRBV5-1; j_gene: TRBJ2-3; CDR3aa: CASGLRGGADTQYF
v_gene: TRBV6-4; j_gene: TRBJ2-3; CDR3aa: CASSPASGGSTDTQYF
v_gene: TRBV10-3; j_gene: TRBJ1-6; CDR3aa: CAISETGNYNSPLHF
v_gene: TRBV25-1; j_gene: TRBJ2-3; CDR3aa: CASSELGAGRTDTQYF
v_gene: TRBV20-1; j_gene: TRBJ2-1; CDR3aa: CSVVLIAGVYNEQFF
v_gene: TRBV7-9; j_gene: TRBJ1-1; CDR3aa: CASSVGTGNPNTEAFF
v_gene: TRBV5-1; j_gene: TRBJ1-1; CDR3aa: CASSSGPDNTEAFF
v_gene: TRBV7-9; j_gene: TRBJ2-5; CDR3aa: CASTPLLAGVGREQYF
v_gene: TRBV4-1; j_gene: TRBJ1-2; CDR3aa: CASSQVGKGANYGYTF
v_gene: TRBV4-1; j_gene: TRBJ2-1; CDR3aa: CASREGLSEGRLQFF
v_gene: TRBV7-2; j_gene: .; CDR3aa: CASSWGGAVSYNEQYF
v_gene: TRBV20-1; j_gene: TRBJ1-2; CDR3aa: CSARGPRVGGGYTF
v_gene: TRBV21-1; j_gene: TRBJ1-2; CDR3aa: CASSKDRGRNGYTF
v_gene: TRBV29-1; j_gene: TRBJ1-1; CDR3aa: CSVDVNTEAFF
v_gene: TRBV5-1; j_gene: TRBJ1-2; CDR3aa: CASSLADGLGYGYTF
v_gene: TRBV6-5; j_gene: TRBJ2-7; CDR3aa: CASSYQPVAGLPYEQYF
v_gene: TRBV4-3; j_gene: TRBJ1-5; CDR3aa: CASSQDRQGTQPQHF
v_gene: TRBV29-1; j_gene: TRBJ2-5; CDR3aa: CSGVTSGIPQETQYF
v_gene: TRBV5-1; j_gene: TRBJ2-5; CDR3aa: CASSLNSAGQETQYF
v_gene: TRBV24-1; j_gene: TRBJ1-6; CDR3aa: CATSDLELPAGNSPLHF
v_gene: TRBV14; j_gene: TRBJ2-1; CDR3aa: CASSLRDSIPGSSYNEQFF
v_gene: TRBV7-9; j_gene: .; CDR3aa: CASSLTRTGASGSYEQYF